A single sample gave rise to the 10 T cell receptor beta chains below, sequenced in a study of T cells in localized non-small cell lung cancer. Generated by immunoSEQ multiplex PCR, the TCRdb table keeps only in-frame clones and is missing some. This table has approximately 50,000 clones, roughly 86% appearing once. The sample in question was PBMCs, obtained before any cancer treatment. The receptors originated from a man aged 35 to 70 with stage II lung adenocarcinoma.

The V gene is TRBV10-1, the J gene TRBJ1-5; D gene unclear. This CDR3 has 13 amino acids. From germline, CDR1 is WNHNN and CDR2 SYGVQD (reference sequence). Trimming left V 3 bases short and J 2 bases short, with 5 bases between. CDR3 DNA: TGCGCCAGCAGTGATCGGGGCAATCAGCCCCAGCATTTT. This sequence encodes CASSDRGNQPQHF.

The chain has TRBV18 and TRBJ2-1; 10 nucleotides agree with TRBD1. Germline V gene lookup returns CDR1 KGHSH and CDR2 LQKENI. The CDR3 runs 19 residues. V was pared by 6 bases and J by 5 bases, with 19 bases of the junction left unmatched. This CDR3 is CASSQRTGGIPGPDNEQFF. The CDR3 nucleotides read TGTGCCAGCTCCCAACGGACAGGGGGAATACCGGGGCCTGACAATGAGCAGTTCTTC.

This chain uses TRBV19 with TRBJ2-3, with D possibly TRBD1 on 7 matching bases. There are 16 residues in the CDR3. The V end was cut by 3 bases, the J end by 3 bases, with 16 bases between. Per germline, CDR1 LNHDA and CDR2 SQIVND (reference sequence). The CDR3 loop reads CASSIKEGASTDTQYF. Written as DNA, the CDR3 is TGTGCCAGTAGTATCAAGGAGGGGGCGAGTACAGATACGCAGTATTTT.

V usage is TRBV4-1 and J usage is TRBJ1-3; D is unresolved. V was trimmed by 0 bases and J by 3 bases, leaving 15 bases between them. The CDR3 contains 17 residues. Germline CDR1 reads MGHRA; CDR2 reads YSYEKL. In nucleotides, the CDR3 is TGCGCCAGCAGCCAAGATAGTGCGCGGGATTTTGGAAACACCATATATTTT. This sequence encodes CASSQDSARDFGNTIYF.

V is TRBV5-1 and J is TRBJ2-7, with 8 positions matching TRBD1. This CDR3 spans 13 amino acids. Looked up from germline, CDR1 is SGHRS and CDR2 is YFSETQ. The junction had 2 bases not matched to a gene; V was cut back by 1 base and J by 5 bases. The CDR3 sequence: CASSLWTGNEQYF. In DNA, the CDR3 is TGCGCCAGCAGCTTGTGGACAGGGAACGAGCAGTACTTC.

V is TRBV28 and J is TRBJ2-2; 8 bases map to TRBD2. CDR3 length: 16 residues. With 7 bases clipped from V and 1 base from J, the junction kept 8 bases outside the gene matches. Germline CDR1 is MDHEN and CDR2 is SYDVKM. CDR3 DNA: TGTGCCAGCAACCGGGGGGGCGAAGGGAACACCGGGGAGCTGTTTTTT. Translating it yields CASNRGGEGNTGELFF.

The chain employs TRBV7-2 and TRBJ2-5; D assignment may be TRBD1 or TRBD2 (6 bases each). This CDR3 has 16 amino acids. V was cut by 5 bases and J by 2 bases, with 18 bases left in between. From germline, CDR1 is SGHTA and CDR2 FQGNSA. The CDR3 loop is CASSPERGVLQETQYF. The CDR3 region has the DNA TGTGCCAGCAGCCCGGAGAGGGGGGTGCTACAAGAGACCCAGTACTTC. The entire variable domain, with the rest obtained from reference TRBV7-2 and TRBJ2-5, is as follows: GAGVSQSPSNKVTEKGKDVELRCDPISGHTALYWYRQSLGQGLEFLIYFQGNSAPDKSGLPSDRFSAERTGGSVSTLTIQRTQQEDSAVYLCASSPERGVLQETQYFGPGTRLLVL.

The gene calls are TRBV7-2 and TRBJ2-4; the D is unclear. The CDR3 consists of 14 residues. Germline lookup yields CDR1 SGHTA and CDR2 FQGNSA. Trimming pared 1 base from V and 1 base from J, leaving 5 bases between. The CDR3 sequence: CASSLGGAKNIQYF. The CDR3 nucleotides are TGTGCCAGCAGCTTAGGAGGTGCCAAAAACATTCAGTACTTC.

This clone was seen more than once but under ten times. This sequence joins TRBV15 and TRBJ1-2; 7 positions match TRBD1. Germline V gene data show CDR1 as LNHNV and CDR2 as YYDKDF (reference sequence). Germline trimming cut 0 bases from V and 3 bases from J; bases unmatched to any gene: 7. The CDR3 sequence is 16 residues long. CDR3 coding DNA: TGTGCCACCAGCAGAGATGGTGGGGACAGCGACTATGGCTACACCTTC. It codes for CATSRDGGDSDYGYTF.

The rearrangement links TRBV9 to TRBJ1-6; perhaps TRBD1 as D (5 bases). Germline CDR1 and CDR2: SGDLS and YYNGEE. Trimming removed 0 bases from V and 8 bases from J, with 9 bases in between. This CDR3 contains 14 residues. The CDR3 region is CASSVGDLDSPLHF. For the CDR3, the DNA is TGTGCCAGCAGCGTAGGGGACCTCGATTCACCCCTCCACTTT.